One sample yielded the 5 T cell receptor beta chains listed below, sequenced in a study of cytomegalovirus exposure and HLA in healthy donors. Produced via immunoSEQ multiplex PCR; TCRdb's table is partial and in-frame only. The sample shows approximately 180,000 clones, roughly 82% of them seen only once. The sample taken for sequencing was PBMCs. The receptor set was obtained from a woman aged 18-29 years in good health and CMV-seronegative.

The rearrangement links TRBV7-3 to TRBJ1-1, with no clear D. Germline V gives CDR1 SGHTA, CDR2 FQGTGA. V lost 5 bases to trimming and J lost 3 bases, with 13 bases between them. The CDR3 loop spans 14 amino acids. CDR3 nucleotide sequence: TGTGCCAGCAGCCCCTCCTACCGGGACACTGAAGCTTTCTTT. Amino acids: CASSPSYRDTEAFF.

The V gene is TRBV19, the J gene TRBJ1-2; no clear D gene. With 5 bases removed from V and 8 bases from J, the gap between germline ends came to 18 bases. The CDR3 runs to 14 residues. Germline CDR1 is LNHDA and CDR2 is SQIVND (reference sequence). CDR3 residues: CASSPEINLWGYTF. The DNA for the CDR3 is TGTGCCAGTAGTCCCGAGATCAATTTGTGGGGCTACACCTTC.

The V call is TRBV5-4, the J call TRBJ2-4; TRBD2 agrees at 7 bases. The trim removed 2 bases at V and 6 bases at J, leaving 8 bases unmatched. CDR1 is SGHNT and CDR2 is YYREEE in the germline V gene (reference sequence). This CDR3 comprises 15 residues. CDR3 in amino acids: CASSLAGSKGNIQYF. In DNA, the CDR3 is TGTGCCAGCAGCTTAGCGGGGTCAAAAGGAAACATTCAGTACTTC.

The chain joins TRBV10-2 to TRBJ1-1, with D hard to call. V was cut by 4 bases and J by 7 bases, with 7 bases left in between. The CDR3 length is 11 residues. Looked up from germline, CDR1 is WSHSY and CDR2 is SAAADI. The CDR3 protein is CASSAGSEAFF. The CDR3 region has the DNA TGCGCCAGCAGTGCCGGGAGTGAAGCTTTCTTT.

This chain joins TRBV30 and TRBJ1-2; TRBD1 might be the D (6 bases). Germline V CDR1 and CDR2: GTSNPN, SVGIG (reference sequence). V dropped 5 bases and J dropped 4 bases, with 14 bases sitting between them. The CDR3 spans 13 residues. The CDR3 sequence: CAWGPGTPYGYTF. DNA for the CDR3: TGTGCCTGGGGACCCGGGACACCCTATGGCTACACCTTC. Looking up the rest from reference TRBV30 and TRBJ1-2 gives the full variable domain: SQTIHQWPATLVQPVGSPLSLECTVEGTSNPNLYWYRQAAGRGLQLLFYSVGIGQISSEVPQNLSASRPQDRQFILSSKKLLLSDSGFYLCAWGPGTPYGYTFGSGTRLTVV.